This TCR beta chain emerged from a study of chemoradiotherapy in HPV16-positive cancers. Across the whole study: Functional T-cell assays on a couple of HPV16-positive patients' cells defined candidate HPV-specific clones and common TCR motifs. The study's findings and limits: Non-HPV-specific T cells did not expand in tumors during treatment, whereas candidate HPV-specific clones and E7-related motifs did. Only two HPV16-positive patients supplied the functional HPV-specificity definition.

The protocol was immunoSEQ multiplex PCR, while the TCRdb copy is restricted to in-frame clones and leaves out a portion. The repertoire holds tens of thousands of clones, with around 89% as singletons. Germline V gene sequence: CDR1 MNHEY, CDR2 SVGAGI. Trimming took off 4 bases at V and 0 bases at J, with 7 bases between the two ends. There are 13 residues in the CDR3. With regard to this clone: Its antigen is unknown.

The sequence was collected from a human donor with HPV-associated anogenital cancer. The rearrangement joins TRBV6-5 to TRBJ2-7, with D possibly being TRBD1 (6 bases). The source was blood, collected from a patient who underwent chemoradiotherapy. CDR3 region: CASSSQGSYEQYF. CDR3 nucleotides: TGTGCCAGCAGTTCACAGGGCTCCTACGAGCAGTACTTC.